These T cell receptor beta chains were read from a single sample in a study of blood T cell repertoires in COVID-19. Sequencing was performed with immunoSEQ multiplex PCR; in TCRdb, only in-frame clones are kept and a portion is missing. This sample carries 150,000 to 200,000 clones, 70% to 85% of them seen once, and the ten largest clones take around 9.8%. The sample taken for sequencing was peripheral blood. The receptor source for this set is an elderly woman with acute or convalescent COVID-19. Each CDR3 is given with its conserved first and last residue. Each record gives: V gene, J gene, clone size, D gene, CDR3 DNA, CDR3 protein. D genes are given only for firm matches. Size tells how often a clone was seen (once, few, many) or the class of an expanded clone, and some rows leave it out.

>TRBV5-1|TRBJ1-2|.|.
TGCGCCAGCAGCCCAAGGACAGAAGCTAACTATGGCTACACCTTC
CASSPRTEANYGYTF
>TRBV11-3|TRBJ2-5|.|.
TGTGCCAGCAGCCCGGGGACAAAACTCCAAGAGACCCAGTACTTC
CASSPGTKLQETQYF
>TRBV4-3|TRBJ1-4|.|.
TGCGCCAGCAGCCAAGATCTTCGGAGCAATAATGAAAAACTGTTTTTT
CASSQDLRSNNEKLFF
>TRBV27|TRBJ2-7|.|TRBD2
TGTGCCAGCAGTCCGTACGGTAGCGGGGGACCCTACGAGCAGTACTTC
CASSPYGSGGPYEQYF
>TRBV19|TRBJ2-7|.|TRBD1
TGTGCCAGTAGTATTCAGGGGGCAAGCACCGAGCAGTACTTC
CASSIQGASTEQYF
>TRBV12-3/TRBV12-4|TRBJ2-7|.|TRBD1
TGTGCCAGCAGTTTAAGACAGGGGTACGAGCAGTACTTC
CASSLRQGYEQYF
>TRBV12-3/TRBV12-4|TRBJ1-6|.|TRBD1
TGTGCCAGCAGTATAGGACAGGTGGAGGCCCTCCACTTT
CASSIGQVEALHF
>TRBV19|TRBJ2-6|.|.
TGTGCCAGTAGTATAGACCGCTCTGGGGCCAACGTCCTGACTTTC
CASSIDRSGANVLTF
>TRBV24-1|TRBJ2-7|.|.
TGTGCCACCAGTGATAACCGCGCCTACGAGCAGTACTTC
CATSDNRAYEQYF
>TRBV29-1|TRBJ1-2|.|.
TGCAGCGTTGAAGAAGGAGGCAGGCGGTTCTATGGCTACACCTTC
CSVEEGGRRFYGYTF
>TRBV5-6|TRBJ1-6|once|.
TGTGCCAGCAGCTTGAGAACAGAAGAATCACCCCTCCACTTT
CASSLRTEESPLHF
>TRBV29-1|TRBJ2-1|.|TRBD2
TGCAGCGTTGGAGCTACTAGCGGGAGTAGGAATGAGCAGTTCTTC
CSVGATSGSRNEQFF
>TRBV6-5|TRBJ1-2|.|.
TGTGCCAGCCATAAACCCAGGCTCTATGGCTACACCTTC
CASHKPRLYGYTF
>TRBV5-1|TRBJ2-2|.|.
TGCGCCAGCAGCCCGTCGGGTTATAACACCGGGGAGCTGTTTTTT
CASSPSGYNTGELFF
>TRBV10-2|TRBJ2-4|.|TRBD1
TGCGCCAGCAGTGAGTTCGGACAGGGTGGAAACATTCAGTACTTC
CASSEFGQGGNIQYF
>TRBV18|TRBJ2-7|.|TRBD1
TGTGCCAGCTCACCAAGGAGACAGGGAATCCACGAGCAGTACTTC
CASSPRRQGIHEQYF